What follows are 14 T cell receptor beta chains derived from one specimen sequenced in a study of blood T cell repertoires in COVID-19. The method was immunoSEQ multiplex PCR; TCRdb's version includes in-frame clones alone and lacks a portion of them. The sample carries approximately 90,000 clones, about 83% recorded once. Sequencing was performed on peripheral blood. The source is a man aged 65 to 85 with COVID-19, enrolled during active disease.

This chain uses TRBV7-2 with TRBJ2-1, with 12 bases aligning to TRBD2. Per the germline V gene, CDR1 is SGHTA and CDR2 is FQGNSA. V gave up 4 bases and J gave up 9 bases; unmatched junction bases: 7. The CDR3 has 15 amino acids. Written as DNA, the CDR3 is TGTGCCAGCAGCTCAGCTAGCGGGGGGGTAACTGAGCAGTTCTTC. Residues: CASSSASGGVTEQFF.

V gene TRBV5-1 combines with J gene TRBJ2-1; TRBD2 aligns across 8 bases. This CDR3 contains 15 residues. Germline loops: CDR1 SGHRS, CDR2 YFSETQ. V lost 5 bases, J lost 2 bases, and 6 bases stayed unmatched. This CDR3 is CASRAGSGAYNEQFF. In DNA form, the CDR3 reads TGCGCCAGCAGAGCCGGTAGCGGGGCCTACAATGAGCAGTTCTTC.

CDR3 DNA: TGTGCCAGCAGTGGATGGGCCAGCTCTGGAAACACCATATATTTT. This encodes CASSGWASSGNTIYF. This chain joins TRBV6-2 or TRBV6-3 and TRBJ1-3; D gene uncertain. Trimming left V 5 bases short and J 0 bases short, with 11 bases between. Germline CDR1 reads MNHEY; CDR2 reads SVGEGT. The CDR3 has 15 amino acids.

This clone was counted a single time. V is TRBV29-1 and J is TRBJ2-3; 9 bases fit TRBD2. CDR3 length equals 14 residues. The germline V gene has CDR1 SQVTM and CDR2 ANQGSEA. Trimming cost V 3 bases and J 5 bases; bases outside gene matches: 6. CDR3 sequence reads: CSVESQLAGDTQYF. The CDR3 nucleotides read TGCAGCGTTGAGTCCCAACTAGCGGGAGATACGCAGTATTTT.

CDR3 nucleotides: TGTGCCAGCAGCTTGGACAGGCATGGCTACACCTTC. Protein product: CASSLDRHGYTF. The chain carries TRBV5-4 and TRBJ1-2; D possibly corresponds to TRBD1 (5 bases). Per germline, CDR1 SGHNT and CDR2 YYREEE (reference sequence). Trimming stripped 0 bases from V and 6 bases from J, with 6 bases between. This CDR3 region has 12 residues.

This chain joins TRBV5-5 and TRBJ1-2; unclear D gene. The CDR3 contains 11 residues. Germline V gives CDR1 SGHKS, CDR2 YYEKEE (reference sequence). Trimming cost V 1 base and J 6 bases, with 4 bases left between them. The CDR3 region is CASSLTDGYTF. The CDR3 coding sequence is TGTGCCAGCAGCTTGACGGATGGCTACACCTTC. The variable domain in full, completed from reference TRBV5-5 and TRBJ1-2, reads DAGVTQSPTHLIKTRGQQVTLRCSPISGHKSVSWYQQVLGQGPQFIFQYYEKEERGRGNFPDRFSARQFPNYSSELNVNALLLGDSALYLCASSLTDGYTFGSGTRLTVV.

CDR3 amino acids: CAISEYGGNSKGEYNQPQHF. CDR3 in DNA: TGTGCCATCAGTGAGTACGGGGGGAACTCAAAGGGTGAATACAATCAGCCCCAGCATTTT. The chain employs TRBV10-3 and TRBJ1-5; D possibly corresponds to TRBD1 (5 bases). V shed 1 base and J shed 3 bases, with 25 bases lying between them. The CDR3 contains 20 residues. Germline loops: CDR1 ENHRY, CDR2 SYGVKD.

The V call is TRBV30, the J call TRBJ1-1, with a weak D call TRBD1 (5 bases). Trimming stripped 8 bases from V and 5 bases from J, with 12 bases between. CDR1 and CDR2 (germline): GTSNPN, SVGIG (reference sequence). This CDR3 spans 11 amino acids. CDR3 sequence reads: CAGHLLTEAFF. CDR3 nucleotide sequence: TGTGCCGGACATTTATTGACTGAAGCTTTCTTT.

This clone was seen more than once but under ten times. The J gene is TRBJ1-4, the V gene TRBV4-3; 8 bases match TRBD1. The CDR3 is 15 residues long. J gave up 8 bases and V 4 bases, and 9 bases lay outside the gene matches. Germline V gene sequence: CDR1 LGHNA, CDR2 YSLEER. DNA of the CDR3: TGCGCCAGCAGCCGAGGACAGGGTGGAGAGGAAAAACTGTTTTTT. The encoded protein is CASSRGQGGEEKLFF.

This chain links TRBV11-2 with TRBJ2-1, with 12 nucleotides matching TRBD2. The CDR3 spans 16 residues. V lost 5 bases to trimming and J lost 3 bases; unmatched junction nucleotides: 5. The V gene's germline CDR1 is SGHAT and CDR2 FQNNGV. CDR3 sequence: CASSQTSGSIYNEQFF. CDR3 in DNA: TGTGCCAGCAGCCAGACTAGCGGGAGTATCTACAATGAGCAGTTCTTC.

The chain links TRBV11-3 to TRBJ2-7; D not resolved. Germline CDR1 and CDR2: SGHNT and YENEEA. Trimming removed 5 bases at V and 1 base at J, with 9 bases between. This CDR3 contains 13 residues. The CDR3 spells CASSRSGSYEQYF. The CDR3 DNA reads TGTGCCAGCAGCAGGAGTGGGTCCTACGAGCAGTACTTC.

This clone was picked up one time. This chain uses TRBV5-1 with TRBJ2-5; TRBD2 matches 8 bases. After removal of 0 bases from V and 5 bases from J, the junction contained 9 bases not matched to a gene. This CDR3 comprises 16 residues. CDR1 is SGHRS, CDR2 YFSETQ, per germline. DNA for the CDR3: TGCGCCAGCAGCTTGGGACCAGCGGGAGCGAGTGAGACCCAGTACTTC. Its translation is CASSLGPAGASETQYF.

This clone has only a few counts. The chain carries TRBV2 and TRBJ1-5; D ambiguous. The germline CDR1 and CDR2 sequences are SNHLY and FYNNEI. The V end was cut by 0 bases, the J end by 5 bases, with 8 bases between. This CDR3 has 14 amino acids. The CDR3 spells CASSEATRYQPQHF. The CDR3 nucleotides read TGTGCCAGCAGTGAAGCGACAAGGTATCAGCCCCAGCATTTT.

The rearrangement links TRBV28 to TRBJ2-5, with TRBD2 matching over 13 bases. V shed 5 bases and J 5 bases; nucleotides not matched to a gene: 11. CDR3 length: 17 amino acids. The V gene's germline CDR1 is MDHEN and CDR2 SYDVKM. For the CDR3, the DNA is TGTGCCAGCAGTCCCCGGACTAGCGGGAGAGTAGGGGAGACCCAGTACTTC. Protein: CASSPRTSGRVGETQYF.